This section outlines one T cell receptor beta chain sequence together with its context. Its specificity is not known. This specimen comes from a study of shared clonotypes between healthy human individuals. In the study overall: Participating donors consisted of two women and a few men aged 18 to 49.

Terminally differentiated effector memory CD45RA+ cells were excluded by CCR7 positive selection of CD45RO-negative cells. It was about 180 ng DNA, about 30,000 T cell genomes, that sorted-subset replicate PCRs used. This table comes from immunoSEQ multiplex PCR, and its TCRdb copy is limited to in-frame clones, with some not included. The top ten clones hold approximately 1.7% of a sample with some 2,100,000 clones, under 95% of them seen once. V gave up 5 bases and J gave up 4 bases, with 17 bases separating them. The CDR3 covers 15 residues. CDR1 and CDR2 (germline): MDHEN, SYDVKM. Overall study findings and caveats: The sole specimen, blood, was sampled, and tissue repertoires likely differ.

This chain connects TRBV28 to TRBJ1-2, with D unresolved. The receptor was derived from a man between 18 and 29 years old in good health. Some clones in this sample may be carry-over from other donors' samples. Specimen: naive CD8+ T cells from PBMCs. The CDR3 bases are TGTGCCAGCAGTCCCCGCCGTTCAGAACCCTATGGCTACACCTTC. It is translated as CASSPRRSEPYGYTF.